This T cell receptor (beta chain) was profiled in a study of control samples from healthy donors and cancer patients. Sequenced by immunoSEQ multiplex PCR; TCRdb stores in-frame clones only, minus some. This sample has tens of thousands of clones; roughly nine tenths occur once, and the top ten carry 6.5% to 8%. The CDR3 contains 14 residues. CDR1 and CDR2 (germline): SGHNT, YENEEA. Between the trimmed V and J ends, which lost 2 bases and 4 bases, there was a span of 6 bases. On this clone itself: The same CDR3 arises from other DNA sequences in this sample as well.

J is TRBJ2-6 and V is TRBV11-3, with a tentative D call TRBD1 (6 bases). Material for sequencing was blood. The clonotype was recovered from a woman between 55 and 75 years old in good health. The CDR3 coding sequence is TGTGCCAGCAGCTTAAGGGGGGGGGCCAACGTCCTGACTTTC. Its protein is CASSLRGGANVLTF.